This T cell receptor (beta chain) is from a study of response to subunit inactivated influenza vaccine. CDR1 is SGHRS, CDR2 YFSETQ, per germline. Losses at the gene ends were 0 bases for V and 4 bases for J; bases not matched to a gene: 2. The CDR3 is 14 amino acids. A single record per CDR3 protein comes from TCRdb applying MiXCR to the RT-PCR reads. Altogether about 570,000 distinct CDR3 sequences are present, roughly 10% being singletons, with the ten largest covering approximately 11%. The same sample was also used in a study of T cells expressing NK-cell markers. That study adds: UMIs were included in TCR beta cDNA generated by 5'RACE template switching.

The clonotype originates from a man aged 45 to 65 who received an inactivated influenza vaccine. Sequenced material: PBMCs from blood, taken on the day of vaccination. This rearrangement joins TRBV5-1 to TRBJ2-3; 7 nucleotides agree with TRBD1. CDR3 bases: TGCGCCAGCAGCTTGGCTGACAGGGCAGATACGCAGTATTTT. Its protein is CASSLADRADTQYF.